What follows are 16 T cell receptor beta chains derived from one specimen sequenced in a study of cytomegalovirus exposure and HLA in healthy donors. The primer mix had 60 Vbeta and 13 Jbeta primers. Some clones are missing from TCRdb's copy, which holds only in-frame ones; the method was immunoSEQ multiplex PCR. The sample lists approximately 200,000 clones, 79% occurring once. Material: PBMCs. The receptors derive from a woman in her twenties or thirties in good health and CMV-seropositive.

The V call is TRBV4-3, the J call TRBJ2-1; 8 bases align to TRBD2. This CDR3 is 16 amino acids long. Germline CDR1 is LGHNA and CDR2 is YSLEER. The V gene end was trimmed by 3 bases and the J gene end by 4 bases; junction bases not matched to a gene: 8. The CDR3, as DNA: TGCGCCAGCAGCCAGGCAACTAGCGGCTCTTACAATGAGCAGTTCTTC. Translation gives CASSQATSGSYNEQFF.

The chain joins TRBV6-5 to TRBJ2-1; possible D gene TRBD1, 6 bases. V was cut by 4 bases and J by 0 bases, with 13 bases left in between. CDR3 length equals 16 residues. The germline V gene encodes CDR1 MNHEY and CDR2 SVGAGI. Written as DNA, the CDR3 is TGTGCCAGCAGTTCCGGGACATTGAGCTCCTACAATGAGCAGTTCTTC. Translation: CASSSGTLSSYNEQFF.

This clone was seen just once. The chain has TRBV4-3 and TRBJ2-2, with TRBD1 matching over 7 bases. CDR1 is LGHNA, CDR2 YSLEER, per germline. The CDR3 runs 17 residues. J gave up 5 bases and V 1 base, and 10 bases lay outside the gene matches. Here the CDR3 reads CASSQVLRTGGTGELFF. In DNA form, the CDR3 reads TGCGCCAGCAGCCAAGTTCTTCGGACAGGAGGAACCGGGGAGCTGTTTTTT.

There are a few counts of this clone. The CDR3 bases are TGTGCCAGTAGTATAACCCTTAGCGGGGGGGCCCTCAATGAGCAGTTCTTC. Translated, it gives CASSITLSGGALNEQFF. The V gene is TRBV19, the J gene TRBJ2-1; 11 bases agree with TRBD2. Trimming removed 2 bases from V and 6 bases from J; junction bases left unmatched: 9. The length of the CDR3 is 17 residues. Germline-derived CDR1 and CDR2 are LNHDA and SQIVND (reference sequence).

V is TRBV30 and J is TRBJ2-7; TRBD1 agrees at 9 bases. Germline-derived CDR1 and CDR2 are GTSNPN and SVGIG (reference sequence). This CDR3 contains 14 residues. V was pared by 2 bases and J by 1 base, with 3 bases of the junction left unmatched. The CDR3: CAWSHDRGSYEQYF. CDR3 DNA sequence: TGTGCCTGGAGTCATGACAGGGGGTCCTACGAGCAGTACTTC.

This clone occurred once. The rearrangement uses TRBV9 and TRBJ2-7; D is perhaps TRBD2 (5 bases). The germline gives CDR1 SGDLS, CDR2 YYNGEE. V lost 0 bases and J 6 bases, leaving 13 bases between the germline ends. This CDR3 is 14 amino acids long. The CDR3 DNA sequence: TGTGCCAGCAGCGTAGGGGAACCAGGAGGCGAGCAGTACTTC. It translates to CASSVGEPGGEQYF.

CDR3 DNA: TGTGCCACCGGAGGCGGACAAGAGACCCAGTACTTC. Protein sequence: CATGGGQETQYF. This chain joins TRBV6-6 and TRBJ2-5, with D tentatively TRBD2 (5 bases). Per germline, CDR1 MNHNY and CDR2 SVGAGI (reference sequence). V lost 10 bases and J 2 bases, leaving 11 bases between the germline ends. The CDR3 spans 12 residues.

CDR3 protein: CASSWGGGPTEAFF. The DNA of the CDR3 is TGTGCCAGCAGCTGGGGGGGAGGGCCCACTGAAGCTTTCTTT. This chain joins TRBV5-4 and TRBJ1-1; a weak D match, TRBD1 (5 bases). CDR1 and CDR2 from the germline V gene are SGHNT and YYREEE (reference sequence). V was clipped by 3 bases and J by 4 bases, with 13 bases between them. The CDR3 totals 14 residues. Full variable domain (missing parts from reference TRBV5-4 and TRBJ1-1): ETGVTQSPTHLIKTRGQQVTLRCSSQSGHNTVSWYQQALGQGPQFIFQYYREEENGRGNFPPRFSGLQFPNYSSELNVNALELDDSALYLCASSWGGGPTEAFFGQGTRLTVV.

CDR3 in amino acids: CASSPGTGLYNEQFF. The CDR3 region has the DNA TGCGCCAGCAGTCCCGGGACAGGGCTGTACAATGAGCAGTTCTTC. This chain uses TRBV10-2 with TRBJ2-1, with 9 bases lining up with TRBD1. V dropped 5 bases and J dropped 4; count of bases not matched to a gene: 6. The CDR3 sequence is 15 residues long. Germline values: CDR1 WSHSY, CDR2 SAAADI.

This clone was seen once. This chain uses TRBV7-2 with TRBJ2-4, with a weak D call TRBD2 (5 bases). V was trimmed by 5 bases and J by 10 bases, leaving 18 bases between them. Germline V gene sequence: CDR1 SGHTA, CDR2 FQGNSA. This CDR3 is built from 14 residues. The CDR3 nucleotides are TGTGCCAGCAGCCCTCAATTAGGACGGGGAATTCAGTACTTC. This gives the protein CASSPQLGRGIQYF. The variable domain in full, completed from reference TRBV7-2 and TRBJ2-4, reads GAGVSQSPSNKVTEKGKDVELRCDPISGHTALYWYRQSLGQGLEFLIYFQGNSAPDKSGLPSDRFSAERTGGSVSTLTIQRTQQEDSAVYLCASSPQLGRGIQYFGAGTRLSVL.

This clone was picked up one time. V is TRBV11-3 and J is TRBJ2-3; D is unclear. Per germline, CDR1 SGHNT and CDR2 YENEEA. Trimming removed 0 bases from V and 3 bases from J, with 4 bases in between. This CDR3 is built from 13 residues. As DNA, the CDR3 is TGTGCCAGCAGCTTAGATCATACAGATACGCAGTATTTT. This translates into CASSLDHTDTQYF.

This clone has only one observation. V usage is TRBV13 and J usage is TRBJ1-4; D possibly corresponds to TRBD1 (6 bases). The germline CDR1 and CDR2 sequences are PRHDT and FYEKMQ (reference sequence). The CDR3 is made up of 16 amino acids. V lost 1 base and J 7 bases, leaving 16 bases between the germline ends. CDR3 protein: CASSLARGAGGEKLFF. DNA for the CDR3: TGTGCCAGCAGCTTAGCTCGGGGGGCCGGGGGTGAAAAACTGTTTTTT.

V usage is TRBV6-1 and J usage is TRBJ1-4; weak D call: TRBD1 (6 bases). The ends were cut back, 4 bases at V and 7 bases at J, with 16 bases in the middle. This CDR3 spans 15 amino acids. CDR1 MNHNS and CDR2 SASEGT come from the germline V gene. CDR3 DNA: TGTGCCAGCAGTGCTAACAGGGACGCCCTTGAAAAACTGTTTTTT. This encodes CASSANRDALEKLFF.

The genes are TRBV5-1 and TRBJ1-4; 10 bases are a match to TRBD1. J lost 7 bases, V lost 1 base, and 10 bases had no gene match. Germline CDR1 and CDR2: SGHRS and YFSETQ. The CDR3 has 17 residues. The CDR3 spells CASSLFGTGDIGEKLFF. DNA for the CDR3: TGCGCCAGCAGCTTGTTCGGGACAGGGGATATCGGTGAAAAACTGTTTTTT. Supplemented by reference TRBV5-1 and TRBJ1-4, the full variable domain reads KAGVTQTPRYLIKTRGQQVTLSCSPISGHRSVSWYQQTPGQGLQFLFEYFSETQRNKGNFPGRFSGRQFSNSRSEMNVSTLELGDSALYLCASSLFGTGDIGEKLFFGSGTQLSVL.

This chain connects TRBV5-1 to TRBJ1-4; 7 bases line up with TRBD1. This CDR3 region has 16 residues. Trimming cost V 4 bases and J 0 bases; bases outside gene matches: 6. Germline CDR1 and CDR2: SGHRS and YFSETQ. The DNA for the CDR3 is TGCGCCAGCAGCGGAACAGGGACAGCAACTAATGAAAAACTGTTTTTT. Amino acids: CASSGTGTATNEKLFF.

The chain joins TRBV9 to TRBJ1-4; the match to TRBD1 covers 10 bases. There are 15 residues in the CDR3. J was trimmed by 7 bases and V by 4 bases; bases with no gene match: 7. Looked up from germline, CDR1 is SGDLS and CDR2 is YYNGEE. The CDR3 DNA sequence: TGTGCCAGCAGCTCCGGGACAGGGGAAACTGAAAAACTGTTTTTT. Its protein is CASSSGTGETEKLFF.